This TCR beta chain was profiled in a study of blood T cell repertoires in COVID-19. Study background: Samples of COVID-19 (acute and convalescent) were obtained from the United States, Italy and Spain. The analysed material was cDNA or gDNA that came from T cells, B-cell-depleted T cells, or PBMCs.

In the study's own analysis: Scientists estimated how many nucleated cells there were by amplifying reference gene primers. TCRdb's table, derived via immunoSEQ multiplex PCR, lists solely in-frame clones and lacks some. Clonal size and the V and J genes are those of that table, whereas D and trimming came from the DNA. The profile shows 200,000 to 250,000 clones, about 86% of them singletons. Germline assignment: CDR1 SGHNT and CDR2 YYREEE (reference sequence). The CDR3 is 15 residues long. V was cut by 0 bases and J by 8 bases, with 12 bases left in between. This chain connects TRBV5-4 to TRBJ1-6, with D possibly matching TRBD1 (5 bases). The sequence came from a woman aged 25 to 39 who had recovered from COVID-19. The sample taken for sequencing was peripheral blood. DNA of the CDR3: TGTGCCAGCAGCTTGGGACAGCGAACGGATTCACCCCTCCACTTT. It yields the protein CASSLGQRTDSPLHF.